This T cell receptor (beta chain) was identified during a study of T cells in localized non-small cell lung cancer. Here immunoSEQ multiplex PCR was the method, and the copy in TCRdb shows in-frame clones only, minus some. The sample holds 48,000 or so clones, about nine tenths seen once. V was shortened by 5 bases and J by 7 bases, with 9 bases between the two germline ends. The germline CDR1 and CDR2 sequences are KGHSH and LQKENI. The CDR3 loop spans 13 amino acids. General study results and limits: There was higher T cell clonality in uninvolved adjacent lung than in tumor, and it was highest there. Heterogeneity stays possible, as sequencing covered only one tumor region. Within adjacent lung there appeared a median about 54 of the top 100 tumor clones.

This clone has only one observation. The target antigen is unknown. V usage is TRBV18 and J usage is TRBJ1-6; possibly TRBD1 for D (6 bases). Sequencing used peripheral blood, obtained before any cancer treatment. This receptor was obtained from a male donor aged 60 or over with stage III squamous cell lung carcinoma. In DNA form, the CDR3 reads TGTGCCAGCTCAAGACAGGCAAATTCACCCCTCCACTTT. Protein sequence: CASSRQANSPLHF.